These 23 T cell receptor beta chains originate from one sample sequenced in a study of T cell repertoires in cytomegalovirus infection. TCRdb itself ran the reads through MiXCR, one entry per CDR3 protein. The table has roughly 230,000 distinct CDR3 sequences, about 15% seen once. Material: CD8+ T cells from PBMCs. The receptors were gathered from a human donor in good health (CMV status not recorded). Some clones in this sample may be carry-over from other donors' samples.

This CDR3 reads CASSSEDRALEAFF. CDR3 sequence (DNA): TGTGCCAGCAGCTCCGAAGACAGGGCACTTGAAGCTTTCTTT. V and J are TRBV7-9 and TRBJ1-1; 7 positions match TRBD1. Germline V gene lookup returns CDR1 SEHNR and CDR2 FQNEAQ (reference sequence). The V segment lost 4 bases and the J segment 7 bases; nucleotides outside the gene matches: 9. The CDR3 extends over 14 amino acids. Full variable domain (remainder filled in from reference TRBV7-9 and TRBJ1-1): DTGVSQNPRHKITKRGQNVTFRCDPISEHNRLYWYRQTLGQGPEFLTYFQNEAQLEKSRLLSDRFSAERPKGSFSTLEIQRTEQGDSAMYLCASSSEDRALEAFFGQGTRLTVV.

Ten or more counts support this clonotype. V gene TRBV7-6 combines with J gene TRBJ2-1, with 12 bases fitting TRBD2. V shed 5 bases and J 5 bases; nucleotides not matched to a gene: 7. There are 16 residues in the CDR3. Looked up from germline, CDR1 is SGHVS and CDR2 is FNYEAQ. DNA for the CDR3: TGTGCCAGCAGCGACCTAGCGGGGGGGTTCCACAATGAGCAGTTCTTC. It yields the protein CASSDLAGGFHNEQFF.

This clonotype was counted a few times. The chain employs TRBV9 and TRBJ2-1, with D possibly matching TRBD2 (5 bases). V was clipped by 0 bases and J by 5 bases, with 6 bases between them. The CDR3 has 13 residues. Germline CDR1 is SGDLS and CDR2 is YYNGEE. The CDR3 sequence is CASSVAGNNEQFF. The CDR3 DNA sequence: TGTGCCAGCAGCGTAGCGGGGAACAATGAGCAGTTCTTC. The variable domain in full, completed from reference TRBV9 and TRBJ2-1, reads DSGVTQTPKHLITATGQRVTLRCSPRSGDLSVYWYQQSLDQGLQFLIQYYNGEERAKGNILERFSAQQFPDLHSELNLSSLELGDSALYFCASSVAGNNEQFFGPGTRLTVL.

The V and J genes are TRBV7-8 and TRBJ2-2; TRBD2 matches at 9 bases. The CDR3 extends over 17 amino acids. J lost 3 bases, V lost 4 bases, and 9 bases had no gene match. Germline assignment: CDR1 SGHVS and CDR2 FQNEAQ. This CDR3 is CASSSPSSGEYTGELFF. CDR3 coding DNA: TGTGCCAGCAGCTCGCCATCTAGCGGGGAGTACACCGGGGAGCTGTTTTTT. Full variable domain (missing parts from reference TRBV7-8 and TRBJ2-2): GAGVSQSPRYKVAKRGQDVALRCDPISGHVSLFWYQQALGQGPEFLTYFQNEAQLDKSGLPSDRFFAERPEGSVSTLKIQRTQQEDSAVYLCASSSPSSGEYTGELFFGEGSRLTVL.

The genes are TRBV16 and TRBJ1-2; no clear D. Germline V gene lookup returns CDR1 KGHSY and CDR2 FQNENV. This CDR3 contains 14 residues. V lost 0 bases, J lost 0 bases, and 5 bases lay in between. CDR3 DNA: TGTGCCAGCAGCCAATCGGTGACTAACTATGGCTACACCTTC. Residues: CASSQSVTNYGYTF.

This clonotype was observed many times. The rearrangement uses TRBV7-8 and TRBJ2-5; D may correspond to TRBD1 or TRBD2 (5 bases each). Per the germline V gene, CDR1 is SGHVS and CDR2 is FQNEAQ. The CDR3 runs to 16 residues. V gave up 3 bases and J gave up 2 bases, with 16 bases separating them. In DNA, the CDR3 is TGTGCCAGCAGCTTCCGGGACGGAAGGGGACAAGAGACCCAGTACTTC. Translation gives CASSFRDGRGQETQYF.

This clonotype has more than one count but fewer than ten. CDR3 residues: CSAEEQGTGYEQYF. As DNA, the CDR3 is TGCAGTGCTGAAGAGCAGGGTACCGGCTACGAGCAGTACTTC. The chain employs TRBV20-1 and TRBJ2-7, with D maybe TRBD1 (5 bases). CDR1 and CDR2 (germline): DFQATT, SNEGSKA (reference sequence). Trimming took 5 bases from V and 3 from J, leaving 17 bases between them. This CDR3 has 14 amino acids.

This clonotype came up many times. This chain links TRBV7-2 with TRBJ2-1; a weak D match, TRBD2 (6 bases). Trimming removed 5 bases at V and 0 bases at J, with 14 bases between. The CDR3 has 16 residues. CDR1 and CDR2 (germline): SGHTA, FQGNSA. The chain's CDR3 is CASSRSAGNSYNEQFF. The CDR3 DNA reads as TGTGCCAGCAGCCGGTCCGCGGGGAACTCCTACAATGAGCAGTTCTTC.

The chain joins TRBV14 to TRBJ2-7, with D unresolved. Germline loops: CDR1 SGHDN, CDR2 FVKESK. CDR3 length equals 12 residues. V lost 1 base and J 3 bases, leaving 4 bases between the germline ends. The CDR3 is CASSQAVYEQYF. Here the CDR3 DNA reads TGTGCCAGCAGCCAAGCAGTCTACGAGCAGTACTTC.

The gene calls are TRBV28 and TRBJ2-7; 8 nucleotides align to TRBD1. J gave up 0 bases and V 4 bases, and 8 bases lay outside the gene matches. Germline CDR1 MDHEN, CDR2 SYDVKM. This CDR3 spans 16 amino acids. The CDR3 nucleotides are TGTGCCAGCAGTTCGTTAGGGACAGGCCTCTCCTACGAGCAGTACTTC. Protein sequence: CASSSLGTGLSYEQYF.

Remarks on this clonotype: The junction does not match germline at one end; this may be a read error. The rearrangement links TRBV28 to TRBJ2-3, with a tentative D call TRBD1 (5 bases). The CDR3 runs to 13 residues. Germline CDR1 is MDHEN and CDR2 is SYDVKM. CDR3 residues: CASSELATETQYF. The DNA of the CDR3 is TGTGCCAGCAGTGAGCTGGCGACAGAGACGCAGTACTTT.

The table lists this clonotype with a few counts. The chain carries TRBV5-1 and TRBJ2-1; unclear D gene. CDR3 length: 13 amino acids. V lost 2 bases and J lost 5, with 8 bases in between. In germline, CDR1 is SGHRS, CDR2 YFSETQ. CDR3 sequence (DNA): TGCGCCAGCAGCTTCAACAGTAACAATGAGCAGTTCTTC. Residues: CASSFNSNNEQFF.

This clonotype showed up many times. As DNA, the CDR3 is TGTGCCAGCAGCGATAACGGGGGGCTCCACGAGCAGTACTTC. Amino acid sequence: CASSDNGGLHEQYF. The chain has TRBV7-9 and TRBJ2-7, with D possibly being TRBD2 (7 bases). Trimming shortened V by 5 bases and J by 5 bases, and 16 bases separated the two germline ends. CDR3 size: 14 residues. Germline CDR1 SEHNR, CDR2 FQNEAQ (reference sequence). The full variable domain, in which reference TRBV7-9 and TRBJ2-7 provide the parts outside the CDR3, is DTGVSQNPRHKITKRGQNVTFRCDPISEHNRLYWYRQTLGQGPEFLTYFQNEAQLEKSRLLSDRFSAERPKGSFSTLEIQRTEQGDSAMYLCASSDNGGLHEQYFGPGTRLTVT.

To note about this clonotype: Sequence at one end of the junction differs from germline and may be a read error. The chain couples TRBV20-1 to TRBJ1-4; 9 bases line up with TRBD1. Germline CDR1 reads DFQATT; CDR2 reads SNEGSKA (reference sequence). The CDR3 covers 15 residues. CDR3 region: CSARVPGQGREKQFF. Written as DNA, the CDR3 is TGCAGTGCTAGAGTACCGGGACAGGGAAGAGAAAAACAGTTTTTT.

This clonotype was recorded at least ten times. The DNA for the CDR3 is TGTGCCAGCAGCTTCGCTGGACAGGGCGGCACTGAAGCTTTCTTT. Protein product: CASSFAGQGGTEAFF. The V and J genes are TRBV7-6 and TRBJ1-1, with 8 bases aligning to TRBD1. Germline V gene data show CDR1 as SGHVS and CDR2 as FNYEAQ. This CDR3 spans 15 amino acids. Trimming at V came to 3 bases and at J to 4 bases, leaving 7 bases not matched to a gene.

This clonotype was picked up a small number of times. CDR3 sequence reads: CASSWVGPRETQYF. CDR3 bases: TGTGCCAGCAGTTGGGTGGGGCCCCGAGAGACCCAGTACTTC. This rearrangement joins TRBV28 to TRBJ2-5, with D perhaps matching TRBD1 (5 bases). There are 14 residues in the CDR3. V was cut by 4 bases and J by 4 bases, with 13 bases left in between. CDR1 and CDR2 (germline): MDHEN, SYDVKM.

This chain uses TRBV29-1 with TRBJ2-7; 10 bases fit TRBD1. This CDR3 has 13 residues. J lost 0 bases, V lost 6 bases, and 2 bases had no gene match. Germline V lookup: CDR1 SQVTM, CDR2 ANQGSEA. The CDR3 protein is CSVGTGDSYEQYF. As DNA, the CDR3 is TGCAGCGTAGGGACAGGGGACTCCTACGAGCAGTACTTC.

This clonotype was seen at least ten times. V usage is TRBV29-1 and J usage is TRBJ2-1, with D perhaps assigned TRBD1 or TRBD2 (6 bases each). CDR1 is SQVTM and CDR2 is ANQGSEA in the germline V gene. The CDR3 extends over 15 amino acids. Between the trimmed V and J ends, which lost 3 bases and 6 bases, there was a span of 18 bases. The chain's CDR3 is CSVESGAPWPNEQFF. CDR3 nucleotides: TGCAGCGTTGAGTCGGGGGCCCCTTGGCCCAATGAGCAGTTCTTC.

This clonotype came up a few times. The chain employs TRBV6-5 and TRBJ1-6, with D unresolved. CDR3 size: 15 residues. V was pared by 6 bases and J by 10 bases, with 19 bases between. Per germline, CDR1 MNHEY and CDR2 SVGAGI. CDR3 loop: CASRAGISRSSPLHF. CDR3 bases: TGTGCCAGCAGGGCGGGGATTTCTAGGTCCTCACCCCTCCACTTT.

There are many counts of this clonotype. The V gene is TRBV7-6, the J gene TRBJ2-6; TRBD1 is a possible D gene (5 bases). Germline lookup yields CDR1 SGHVS and CDR2 FNYEAQ. This CDR3 has 18 residues. Between the trimmed V and J ends, which lost 3 bases and 0 bases, there was a span of 15 bases. For the CDR3, the DNA is TGTGCCAGCAGCTTGGGGCAGAATCGAGGCTCTGGGGCCAACGTCCTGACTTTC. This gives the protein CASSLGQNRGSGANVLTF.

In its sample, this clonotype was seen once. J is TRBJ1-6 and V is TRBV20-1; D possibly corresponds to TRBD1 (5 bases). Germline CDR1 reads DFQATT; CDR2 reads SNEGSKA (reference sequence). V was cut by 3 bases and J by 9 bases, with 12 bases left in between. This CDR3 has 13 residues. The CDR3 region is CSASFGGVSPLHF. The CDR3 DNA sequence: TGCAGTGCTAGTTTTGGGGGTGTTTCACCCCTCCACTTT.

The chain recombines TRBV28 with TRBJ1-1; 7 nucleotides align to TRBD1. The CDR3 is 16 amino acids. Trimming removed 2 bases from V and 6 bases from J; junction bases left unmatched: 12. Germline V lookup: CDR1 MDHEN, CDR2 SYDVKM. Here the CDR3 reads CASSLPLGGGDPEAFF. CDR3 nucleotide sequence: TGTGCCAGCAGTTTACCCCTCGGAGGGGGCGACCCTGAAGCTTTCTTT. Using reference TRBV28 and TRBJ1-1 for the parts outside the CDR3, the full variable domain is DVKVTQSSRYLVKRTGEKVFLECVQDMDHENMFWYRQDPGLGLRLIYFSYDVKMKEKGDIPEGYSVSREKKERFSLILESASTNQTSMYLCASSLPLGGGDPEAFFGQGTRLTVV.

This clonotype was observed a handful of times. The chain couples TRBV5-6 to TRBJ2-2, with TRBD2 identical over 9 bases. The germline CDR1 and CDR2 sequences are SGHDT and YYEEEE. The CDR3 length is 16 residues. V was clipped by 5 bases and J by 2 bases; unmatched bases: 7. The CDR3 nucleotides read TGTGCCAGCAGGTTCAGCGGGGGGCGCAACACCGGGGAGCTGTTTTTT. This encodes CASRFSGGRNTGELFF.